A single sample is the source of the 14 T cell receptor beta chains below, sequenced in a study of blood T cell repertoires in COVID-19. The data were produced by immunoSEQ multiplex PCR, yet TCRdb's version contains in-frame clones alone and is incomplete. There are fewer than 700,000 clones in the sample; 85% to 90% occur only once, and less than 9% lies in the top ten. The source material was peripheral blood. These receptors all stem from a woman in her fifties or sixties with COVID-19, enrolled during active disease.

This chain links TRBV30 with TRBJ1-2; 7 bases map to TRBD1. Germline V gene lookup returns CDR1 GTSNPN and CDR2 SVGIG (reference sequence). The CDR3 is 12 amino acids. J gave up 4 bases and V 5 bases, and 4 bases lay outside the gene matches. The chain's CDR3 is CAWGGQAYGYTF. CDR3 DNA: TGTGCCTGGGGCGGACAGGCCTATGGCTACACCTTC.

CDR3 sequence (DNA): TGTGCCAGCAGCCCAAAAGGCGGACAGGGGGCTTACGAGCAGTACTTC. The encoded protein is CASSPKGGQGAYEQYF. The V call is TRBV3-1 (or the pseudogene TRBV3-2), the J call TRBJ2-7; 11 bases match TRBD1. The V and J ends lost 4 bases and 4 bases, in that order; junction bases with no gene match: 9. The CDR3 is 16 residues long. The germline V gene encodes CDR1 LGHDT and CDR2 YNNKEL (reference sequence).

On this clone itself: The junction departs from the called germline gene at one end, perhaps through a read error. The sample has other DNA sequences that encode this CDR3 too. This chain connects TRBV19 to TRBJ2-7, with 11 bases that match TRBD2. Germline V CDR1 and CDR2: LNHDA, SQIVND (reference sequence). This CDR3 contains 17 residues. The CDR3 region has the DNA TGTGCCAGTAGTATCCCCAGACTAGCGGGGATATCCTACGAACAGTACTTC. The encoded protein is CASSIPRLAGISYEQYF.

The chain is built from TRBV11-2 and TRBJ1-2; 10 nucleotides match TRBD1. Germline values: CDR1 SGHAT, CDR2 FQNNGV. The CDR3 extends over 15 amino acids. V trimming: 4 bases; J trimming: 2 bases; junction bases outside the gene matches: 4. In nucleotides, the CDR3 is TGTGCCAGCAGCTCTCGACAGGGGGCGAACTATGGCTACACCTTC. It is translated as CASSSRQGANYGYTF.

V gene TRBV6-5 combines with J gene TRBJ2-2; D is perhaps TRBD1 (5 bases). CDR3 length: 14 residues. CDR1 and CDR2 from the germline V gene are MNHEY and SVGAGI. Trimming stripped 8 bases from V and 1 base from J, with 11 bases between. Here the CDR3 DNA reads TGTGCCAGCGTAACGCAGGGGAACACCGGGGAGCTGTTTTTT. Protein product: CASVTQGNTGELFF.

This rearrangement joins TRBV3-1 (or the pseudogene TRBV3-2) to TRBJ1-3; tentative D call: TRBD1 (6 bases). Trimming stripped 1 base from V and 4 bases from J, with 11 bases between. CDR1 LGHDT and CDR2 YNNKEL come from the germline V gene (reference sequence). The CDR3 runs 15 residues. In DNA, the CDR3 is TGTGCCAGCAGCCAAGGCTCAGGGGCAGGAAACACCATATATTTT. Its protein is CASSQGSGAGNTIYF.

The chain employs TRBV30 and TRBJ2-7; 10 nucleotides match TRBD2. CDR1 GTSNPN and CDR2 SVGIG come from the germline V gene (reference sequence). J lost 7 bases, V lost 7 bases, and 7 bases had no gene match. The CDR3 runs to 12 residues. The CDR3 coding sequence is TGTGCCTCTTTAGCGGGGGGCTGGGAGCAGTACTTC. Translating gives CASLAGGWEQYF.

CDR3 region: CASSTGQGRSYGYTF. As DNA, the CDR3 is TGTGCCAGTAGTACTGGACAGGGGCGATCCTATGGCTACACCTTC. This sequence joins TRBV19 and TRBJ1-2; TRBD1 matches at 9 bases. Germline loops: CDR1 LNHDA, CDR2 SQIVND (reference sequence). This CDR3 spans 15 amino acids. V was clipped by 4 bases and J by 4 bases; unmatched bases: 7.

The chain employs TRBV4-1 and TRBJ2-5; 12 nucleotides line up with TRBD2. The V segment lost 6 bases and the J segment 5 bases; nucleotides outside the gene matches: 13. Germline V gives CDR1 MGHRA, CDR2 YSYEKL. The CDR3 runs 17 residues. CDR3 in amino acids: CASRLVPSGGAEETQYF. CDR3 in DNA: TGCGCCAGCAGACTAGTCCCTAGCGGGGGGGCGGAGGAGACCCAGTACTTC.

The CDR3 DNA sequence: TGTGCCAGTACCCAGCAGGGCAATGAAAAACTGTTTTTT. The encoded protein is CASTQQGNEKLFF. The chain uses TRBV19 and TRBJ1-4; tentative D call: TRBD1 (5 bases). The CDR3 consists of 13 residues. Per the germline V gene, CDR1 is LNHDA and CDR2 is SQIVND (reference sequence). V lost 7 bases to trimming and J lost 5 bases, with 11 bases between them.

The chain employs TRBV3-1 (or the pseudogene TRBV3-2) and TRBJ1-6, with D perhaps matching TRBD1 (6 bases). The ends were cut back, 3 bases at V and 8 bases at J, with 11 bases in the middle. The length of the CDR3 is 14 residues. Germline V lookup: CDR1 LGHDT, CDR2 YNNKEL (reference sequence). The CDR3 DNA sequence: TGTGCCAGCAGCCATTCTCCAGGGGATTCACCCCTCCACTTT. Protein sequence: CASSHSPGDSPLHF.

J is TRBJ2-2 and V is TRBV5-4, with D perhaps TRBD1 (5 bases). The germline V and J ends were trimmed by 0 bases and 6 bases, with 15 bases remaining between them. The CDR3 has 16 amino acids. CDR1 is SGHNT, CDR2 YYREEE, per germline (reference sequence). This chain's CDR3 is CASSLGLDSFSGELFF. The CDR3 nucleotides read TGTGCCAGCAGCTTGGGGCTCGACAGTTTTTCCGGGGAGCTGTTTTTT.

V is TRBV9 and J is TRBJ1-4, with D maybe TRBD1 (5 bases). The CDR3 runs 14 residues. In germline, CDR1 is SGDLS, CDR2 YYNGEE. Trimming removed 0 bases from V and 4 bases from J, with 7 bases in between. This chain's CDR3 is CASSVGTSNEKLFF. In DNA, the CDR3 is TGTGCCAGCAGCGTAGGGACAAGTAATGAAAAACTGTTTTTT.

This clone showed up just once. The chain has TRBV11-2 and TRBJ2-3, with 9 bases identical to TRBD2. The V gene end was trimmed by 5 bases and the J gene end by 1 base; junction bases not matched to a gene: 4. CDR1 and CDR2 (germline): SGHAT, FQNNGV. The CDR3 has 15 amino acids. DNA of the CDR3: TGTGCCAGCAGCAAGTTAGCGGGGGGCACAGATACGCAGTATTTT. Translating it yields CASSKLAGGTDTQYF. Full variable domain (outside the CDR3, taken from reference TRBV11-2 and TRBJ2-3): EAGVAQSPRYKIIEKRQSVAFWCNPISGHATLYWYQQILGQGPKLLIQFQNNGVVDDSQLPKDRFSAERLKGVDSTLKIQPAKLEDSAVYLCASSKLAGGTDTQYFGPGTRLTVL.